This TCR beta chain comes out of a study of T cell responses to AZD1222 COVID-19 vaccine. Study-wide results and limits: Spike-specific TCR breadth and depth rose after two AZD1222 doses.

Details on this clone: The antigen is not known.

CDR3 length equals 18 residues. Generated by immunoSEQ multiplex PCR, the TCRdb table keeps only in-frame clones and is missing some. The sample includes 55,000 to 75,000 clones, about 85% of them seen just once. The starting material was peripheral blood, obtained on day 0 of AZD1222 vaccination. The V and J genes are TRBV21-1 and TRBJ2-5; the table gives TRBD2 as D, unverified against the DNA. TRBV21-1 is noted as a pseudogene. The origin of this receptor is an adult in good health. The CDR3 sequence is CASSTPGLAGEAGETQYF. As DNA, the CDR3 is TGTGCCAGCAGCACTCCGGGACTAGCGGGAGAGGCGGGAGAGACCCAGTACTTC.